Listed here are 27 T cell receptor beta chains from one sample, sequenced in a study of vaccination effects on CD4 cells after COVID-19. Profiled with immunoSEQ multiplex PCR; TCRdb holds only in-frame clones, not every one. The repertoire holds about 64,000 clones, with 55% to 75% as singletons. At the end of roughly ten days of culture, CD4+ T cells were isolated. No antigen is known for these receptors. Specimen: CD4+ T cells from PBMCs cultured without peptide, collected before COVID-19 vaccination. These receptors were taken from a human donor who had a prior SARS-CoV-2 infection.

The CDR3: CASRRGQSYEQYF. The CDR3 region has the DNA TGTGCCAGCCGACGGGGACAGTCCTACGAGCAGTACTTC. The V call is TRBV11-2, the J call TRBJ2-7; 7 positions match TRBD1. Germline V gene data show CDR1 as SGHAT and CDR2 as FQNNGV. CDR3 length equals 13 residues. J gave up 1 base and V 8 bases, and 5 bases lay outside the gene matches.

This chain links TRBV15 with TRBJ1-1; no reliable D call. This CDR3 is 13 amino acids long. Trimming shortened V by 3 bases and J by 4 bases, and 9 bases separated the two germline ends. Germline V gene sequence: CDR1 LNHNV, CDR2 YYDKDF (reference sequence). The CDR3 spells CATSRAPSTEAFF. The CDR3, as DNA: TGTGCCACCAGCAGGGCCCCCAGCACTGAAGCTTTCTTT.

The genes are TRBV5-6 and TRBJ2-1, with 9 bases aligning to TRBD2. The CDR3 is 16 residues long. From germline, CDR1 is SGHDT and CDR2 YYEEEE. The V gene end was trimmed by 4 bases and the J gene end by 10 bases; junction bases not matched to a gene: 15. The CDR3 sequence is CASSPVGVETSGEQFF. CDR3 nucleotide sequence: TGTGCCAGCAGCCCGGTGGGGGTCGAGACTAGCGGCGAGCAGTTCTTC. Full variable domain (outside the CDR3, taken from reference TRBV5-6 and TRBJ2-1): DAGVTQSPTHLIKTRGQQVTLRCSPKSGHDTVSWYQQALGQGPQFIFQYYEEEERQRGNFPDRFSGHQFPNYSSELNVNALLLGDSALYLCASSPVGVETSGEQFFGPGTRLTVL.

The chain employs TRBV6-5 and TRBJ1-6; 8 positions match TRBD1. Germline V gene sequence: CDR1 MNHEY, CDR2 SVGAGI. The V gene end was trimmed by 6 bases and the J gene end by 13 bases; junction bases not matched to a gene: 8. The CDR3 has 13 amino acids. CDR3 nucleotides: TGTGCCAGCAGAGGGACAGGACTTGTCCCCCTCCACTTT. Encoded protein: CASRGTGLVPLHF.

Comments on this clone: The junction departs from the called germline gene at one end, perhaps through a read error. The chain carries TRBV5-1 and TRBJ2-2; D unresolved. Per germline, CDR1 SGHRS and CDR2 YFSETQ. The CDR3 has 12 residues. Written as DNA, the CDR3 is TGCGCCAGCAGAAGGAACGCCGGGGAGCTGTTTTTT. Its translation: CASRRNAGELFF.

The chain employs TRBV5-5 and TRBJ2-3; 11 positions match TRBD2. V was pared by 0 bases and J by 2 bases, with 5 bases of the junction left unmatched. CDR1 SGHKS and CDR2 YYEKEE come from the germline V gene (reference sequence). This CDR3 contains 17 residues. Written as DNA, the CDR3 is TGTGCCAGCAGCTTGGCCCCGGGACTAGCGGACACAGATACGCAGTATTTT. As protein: CASSLAPGLADTDTQYF.

The chain carries TRBV5-1 and TRBJ2-3, with TRBD2 as a possible D gene (5 bases). CDR3 length: 15 amino acids. Per the germline V gene, CDR1 is SGHRS and CDR2 is YFSETQ. V lost 5 bases to trimming and J lost 6 bases, with 19 bases between them. The CDR3 sequence is CASSYLTGTGDTQYF. For the CDR3, the DNA is TGCGCCAGCAGTTATCTGACCGGTACGGGGGATACGCAGTATTTT.

The chain combines TRBV5-1 with TRBJ1-1, with D hard to call. V was pared by 1 base and J by 1 base, with 11 bases between. Germline lookup yields CDR1 SGHRS and CDR2 YFSETQ. This CDR3 spans 15 amino acids. CDR3 in amino acids: CASSLMPASNTEAFF. The CDR3 DNA is TGCGCCAGCAGCTTGATGCCGGCGTCGAACACTGAAGCTTTCTTT.

This chain connects TRBV5-1 to TRBJ1-1; D possibly corresponds to TRBD1 (5 bases). This CDR3 contains 12 residues. Looked up from germline, CDR1 is SGHRS and CDR2 is YFSETQ. Deletions cut 4 bases from V and 4 bases from J, with 8 bases between. This CDR3 is CASSVQGTEAFF. CDR3 in DNA: TGCGCCAGCAGCGTGCAGGGCACTGAAGCTTTCTTT.

By share of the sample, this clone is medium-sized. The V and J genes are TRBV12-3 or TRBV12-4 and TRBJ2-5; D is uncertain. The V gene lost 1 base and the J gene lost 5 bases, with 5 bases spanning the gap. This CDR3 has 12 residues. The CDR3: CASSLVRETQYF. DNA for the CDR3: TGTGCCAGCAGTTTAGTTAGGGAGACCCAGTACTTC.

J is TRBJ2-3 and V is TRBV4-3, with a possible D match to TRBD1 (5 bases). Germline V gives CDR1 LGHNA, CDR2 YSLEER. CDR3 size: 13 residues. The V and J ends lost 6 bases and 4 bases respectively, with 11 bases between them. CDR3 residues: CASRGASADTQYF. As DNA, the CDR3 is TGCGCCAGCAGAGGGGCCTCGGCAGATACGCAGTATTTT.

The genes are TRBV4-3 and TRBJ2-2, with 8 bases fitting TRBD2. The germline V gene encodes CDR1 LGHNA and CDR2 YSLEER. J was trimmed by 2 bases and V by 0 bases; bases with no gene match: 11. The CDR3 covers 19 residues. This CDR3 is CASSQEPAGVPTNTGELFF. The DNA of the CDR3 is TGCGCCAGCAGCCAAGAGCCAGCGGGAGTCCCTACTAACACCGGGGAGCTGTTTTTT.

This chain connects TRBV19 to TRBJ1-1; no clear D. Trimming removed 4 bases from V and 0 bases from J, with 12 bases in between. This CDR3 is 15 amino acids long. Per the germline V gene, CDR1 is LNHDA and CDR2 is SQIVND (reference sequence). CDR3 in DNA: TGTGCCAGTAGTAGGGAAGCCTCCATGAACACTGAAGCTTTCTTT. Translated: CASSREASMNTEAFF. Combining the CDR3 with reference TRBV19 and TRBJ1-1 gives the whole variable domain DGGITQSPKYLFRKEGQNVTLSCEQNLNHDAMYWYRQDPGQGLRLIYYSQIVNDFQKGDIAEGYSVSREKKESFPLTVTSAQKNPTAFYLCASSREASMNTEAFFGQGTRLTVV.

This clone was picked up one time. The chain carries TRBV13 and TRBJ1-2; D perhaps matches TRBD1 (6 bases). This CDR3 is built from 14 residues. V lost 1 base and J 4 bases, leaving 10 bases between the germline ends. The V gene's germline CDR1 is PRHDT and CDR2 FYEKMQ (reference sequence). In DNA, the CDR3 is TGTGCCAGCAGCTTAGCAGGGGTGGCCTATGGCTACACCTTC. This codes for CASSLAGVAYGYTF.

This chain links TRBV5-1 with TRBJ2-3; the D is unclear. The CDR3 contains 13 residues. Germline CDR1 is SGHRS and CDR2 is YFSETQ. V was clipped by 3 bases and J by 2 bases, with 7 bases between them. The CDR3 here is CASSSTVTDTQYF. In nucleotides, the CDR3 is TGCGCCAGCAGCTCCACAGTCACAGATACGCAGTATTTT. Looking up the rest from reference TRBV5-1 and TRBJ2-3 gives the full variable domain: KAGVTQTPRYLIKTRGQQVTLSCSPISGHRSVSWYQQTPGQGLQFLFEYFSETQRNKGNFPGRFSGRQFSNSRSEMNVSTLELGDSALYLCASSSTVTDTQYFGPGTRLTVL.

The chain links TRBV7-2 to TRBJ2-1, with D possibly being TRBD1 (6 bases). Germline lookup yields CDR1 SGHTA and CDR2 FQGNSA. V dropped 2 bases and J dropped 6 bases, with 11 bases sitting between them. The CDR3 runs 14 residues. The CDR3 region is CASSLRGSVNEQFF. The CDR3 DNA reads as TGTGCCAGCAGCTTAAGGGGGTCCGTCAATGAGCAGTTCTTC.

This clone was observed a few times. The chain has TRBV11-3 and TRBJ2-1; TRBD1 aligns across 9 bases. The germline gives CDR1 SGHNT, CDR2 YENEEA. The CDR3 contains 16 residues. J was trimmed by 3 bases and V by 1 base; bases with no gene match: 4. CDR3 sequence: CASSLGGTGLYNEQFF. In nucleotides, the CDR3 is TGTGCCAGCAGCTTAGGAGGGACAGGGCTCTACAATGAGCAGTTCTTC.

V is TRBV29-1 and J is TRBJ1-1; no firm D call. Per the germline V gene, CDR1 is SQVTM and CDR2 is ANQGSEA. The CDR3 extends over 12 amino acids. V lost 2 bases to trimming and J lost 10 bases, with 14 bases between them. The CDR3 loop is CSVELLAAVAFF. For the CDR3, the DNA is TGCAGCGTTGAATTACTGGCGGCGGTAGCTTTCTTT.

The chain joins TRBV9 to TRBJ1-2; D ambiguous. V lost 4 bases and J 2 bases, leaving 9 bases between the germline ends. The CDR3 sequence is 13 residues long. Germline loops: CDR1 SGDLS, CDR2 YYNGEE. Written as DNA, the CDR3 is TGTGCCAGCAGCCCTGCCCCAAACTATGGCTACACCTTC. As protein: CASSPAPNYGYTF.

The J gene is TRBJ2-3, the V gene TRBV2, with 8 bases fitting TRBD2. Per the germline V gene, CDR1 is SNHLY and CDR2 is FYNNEI. CDR3 size: 15 residues. Trimming at V came to 1 base and at J to 6 bases, leaving 6 bases not matched to a gene. The CDR3 protein is CASSEVSGVGDTQYF. Written as DNA, the CDR3 is TGTGCCAGCAGTGAAGTTAGCGGGGTCGGGGATACGCAGTATTTT.

Here the CDR3 DNA reads TGTGCCAGCAGTAGAACAGGGGTTACTGAAGCTTTCTTT. Protein sequence: CASSRTGVTEAFF. The V and J genes are TRBV2 and TRBJ1-1; 7 bases match TRBD1. CDR1 SNHLY and CDR2 FYNNEI come from the germline V gene. The CDR3 has 13 residues. Unmatched junction bases numbered 5, after V lost 5 bases and J lost 5 bases.

The chain joins TRBV5-6 to TRBJ2-5; 10 bases are a match to TRBD2. The junction had 10 bases not matched to a gene; V was cut back by 6 bases and J by 5 bases. The CDR3 has 15 amino acids. In germline, CDR1 is SGHDT, CDR2 YYEEEE. The CDR3 DNA reads as TGTGCCAGCATTAGAAGCGGGGGGGCCGGGGAGACCCAGTACTTC. It yields the protein CASIRSGGAGETQYF.

The chain has TRBV18 and TRBJ2-7, with 7 bases aligning to TRBD2. Germline values: CDR1 KGHSH, CDR2 LQKENI. The CDR3 runs 16 residues. V was clipped by 2 bases and J by 2 bases; unmatched bases: 9. CDR3 in DNA: TGTGCCAGCTCACCAGCTACTAGCGCAAAAGCCTACGAGCAGTACTTC. This gives the protein CASSPATSAKAYEQYF.

V and J are TRBV7-9 and TRBJ2-2; the match to TRBD2 covers 10 bases. V trimming: 6 bases; J trimming: 1 base; junction bases outside the gene matches: 5. CDR1 and CDR2 (germline): SEHNR, FQNEAQ (reference sequence). The CDR3 covers 16 residues. CDR3: CASSYASGGNTGELFF. The CDR3 DNA is TGTGCCAGCAGTTATGCTAGCGGGGGGAACACCGGGGAGCTGTTTTTT.

The CDR3 here is CASSYRGNTEAFF. Here the CDR3 DNA reads TGCGCCAGCAGCTACAGGGGTAACACTGAAGCTTTCTTT. The chain has TRBV5-1 and TRBJ1-1; 7 positions match TRBD1. CDR1 and CDR2 (germline): SGHRS, YFSETQ. The CDR3 runs to 13 residues. The ends lost 3 bases at V and 2 bases at J; junction bases unmatched: 1.

The J gene is TRBJ2-1, the V gene TRBV29-1; 9 nucleotides align to TRBD2. The CDR3 covers 14 residues. Germline trimming cut 7 bases from V and 2 bases from J; bases unmatched to any gene: 6. Germline assignment: CDR1 SQVTM and CDR2 ANQGSEA. The chain's CDR3 is CSGGTSQAYNEQFF. Written as DNA, the CDR3 is TGCAGCGGCGGGACTAGCCAGGCCTACAATGAGCAGTTCTTC.

J is TRBJ2-7 and V is TRBV11-2; 16 bases align to TRBD2. After removal of 8 bases from V and 5 bases from J, the junction contained 9 bases not matched to a gene. The CDR3 runs to 16 residues. CDR1 and CDR2 (germline): SGHAT, FQNNGV. This CDR3 is CASEKGLAGGYNEQYF. In DNA, the CDR3 is TGTGCCAGCGAGAAGGGACTAGCGGGGGGGTACAACGAGCAGTACTTC. The variable domain in full, with the rest retrieved from reference TRBV11-2 and TRBJ2-7, is EAGVAQSPRYKIIEKRQSVAFWCNPISGHATLYWYQQILGQGPKLLIQFQNNGVVDDSQLPKDRFSAERLKGVDSTLKIQPAKLEDSAVYLCASEKGLAGGYNEQYFGPGTRLTVT.